Sequencing of this T cell receptor (beta chain) was carried out in a study of a mutant IDH1 vaccine in newly diagnosed glioma (dated by TCRdb to the early 2020s). Regarding the complete study: Across visits V03 through V10, patients got a total of eight vaccinations, given in weeks 1, 3, 5, 7, 11, 15, 19 and 23. Vaccination began 4-6 weeks after radiotherapy alone, or alongside temozolomide cycles in the chemotherapy-containing groups. Of the 30 or so patients who were treated, about 62% were male and roughly 38% were female, and the mean age was around 40 years. Prior to enrollment, standard therapy consisting of radiotherapy alone, temozolomide alone, or radiochemotherapy with temozolomide had been administered to patients, with the combination being received by most patients. Peripheral blood samples were drawn at six visits, namely V03 (baseline), V05, V07, V10, V12 and V13. Longitudinal TCRB deep sequencing was performed for about two dozen treated patients wherever samples were available for exploratory analyses. The research as a whole found: Availability determined which PBMC samples were chosen for TCRB deep sequencing. Immune responses induced by the vaccine were seen in approximately 93% of patients across multiple MHC alleles. Pseudoprogression seemed to be unrelated to changes in the top peripheral T cell clonotypes found by TCRB sequencing. The authors stated that sample limitations prevented analyses of patient blood samples from being reproduced.

As to this clone: Its target antigen remains unknown. Base quality data are lacking; no much larger clone is found one base away.

Counted from cysteine to phenylalanine, this CDR3 has 13 amino acids. CDR3 DNA only is kept here, 39 bases in frame from base 1. According to the germline V gene, CDR1 reads SGHRS and CDR2 reads YFSETQ. V is shortened by 1 base, J by 4 bases, and the region joining them spans 6 bases. The method behind the library was the immunoSEQ multiplex PCR assay. Rearranged TCR beta chain sequences were amplified using the hsTCRB Kit according to the manufacturer's protocol. An Illumina MiSeq was used to sequence the TCRB libraries. Under the source paper's analysis protocol: The proprietary platform of the kit vendor was used for demultiplexing, trimming and gene mapping. Entries here come from immuneACCESS through TCRdb and include only in-frame sequences with V and J called. Some clones fail to appear in such tables; in the studies checked, an unresolved V gene covers under half of the shortfall, and the cause of the remainder is unknown. V, J and clone size derive from that table, while D and trimming were established from the DNA sequence. A total of some 20,000 clones appear in this sample, 82% of them only once. Over 10% of the sample is taken by the ten largest.

The time point label here, explained by the study, means: week 23, last vaccination. Each vaccine dose was 300 ug of a 20-mer mutant IDH1 peptide in Montanide, given subcutaneously with topical imiquimod. All donors had newly diagnosed IDH1-mutant astrocytomas of WHO grade 3 or 4 that showed loss of nuclear ATRX. The samples were drawn from NOA16, a multicentre, single-arm, open-label phase I trial in Germany that tested a mutant IDH1 peptide vaccine in humans for the first time. Genomic DNA for TCRB sequencing was extracted from EDTA blood using the DNeasy Blood and Tissue Kit. The chain links TRBV5-1 with TRBJ1-5; the D gene cannot be named for sure. The material sequenced was PBMCs, taken from a glioma patient whose treatment included an IDH1 peptide vaccine. The clonotype was recovered from a man aged 30 to 39 with glioma. The CDR3 protein is CASSLFSNQPQHF. The nucleotide sequence is given as TGCGCCAGCAGCTTGTTCAGTAATCAGCCCCAGCATTTT.